Sequencing of this TCR beta chain was carried out in a study of blood T cell repertoires in COVID-19. Germline V lookup: CDR1 KGHDR, CDR2 SFDVKD. The CDR3 is 13 residues long. Trimming shortened V by 5 bases and J by 5 bases, and 9 bases separated the two germline ends. Repertoires were generated with immunoSEQ multiplex PCR, while TCRdb's copy carries only in-frame clones and drops some. The sample has 110,000 or so clones, less than 75% seen once; the top ten hold 1.8%. The source is a woman in her 40s with acute or convalescent COVID-19. The rearrangement links TRBV24-1 to TRBJ2-1; weak D call: TRBD1 (6 bases). Sequenced input: peripheral blood. The CDR3 sequence: CATSAGDDNEQFF. CDR3 DNA: TGTGCCACCAGTGCAGGGGACGACAATGAGCAGTTCTTC.